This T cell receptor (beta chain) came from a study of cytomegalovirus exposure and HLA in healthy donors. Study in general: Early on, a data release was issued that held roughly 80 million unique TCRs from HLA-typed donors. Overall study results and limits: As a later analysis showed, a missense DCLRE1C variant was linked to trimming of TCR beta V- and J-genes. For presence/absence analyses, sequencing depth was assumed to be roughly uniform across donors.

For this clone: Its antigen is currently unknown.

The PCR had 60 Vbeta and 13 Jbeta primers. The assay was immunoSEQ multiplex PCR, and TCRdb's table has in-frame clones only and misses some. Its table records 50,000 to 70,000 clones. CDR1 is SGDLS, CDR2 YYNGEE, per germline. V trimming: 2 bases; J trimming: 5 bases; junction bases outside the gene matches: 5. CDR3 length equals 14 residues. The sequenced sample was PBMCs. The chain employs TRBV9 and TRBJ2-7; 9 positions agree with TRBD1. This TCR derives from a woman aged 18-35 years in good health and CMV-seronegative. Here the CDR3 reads CASSVVDRGHEQYF. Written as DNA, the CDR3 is TGTGCCAGCAGCGTTGTGGACAGGGGTCACGAGCAGTACTTC.